The 26 T cell receptor beta chains listed next were all sequenced from one sample in a study of blood T cell repertoires in COVID-19. Assay: immunoSEQ multiplex PCR; the TCRdb copy retains only in-frame clones and omits some. Among 110,000 or so clones listed, 75% to 90% were seen once. Sequencing was done on a sample of peripheral blood. The receptors derive from a woman between 50 and 59 years old with acute or convalescent COVID-19.

The J gene is TRBJ1-3, the V gene TRBV19; D gene uncertain. Trimming left V 3 bases short and J 0 bases short, with 9 bases between. CDR1 and CDR2 from the germline V gene are LNHDA and SQIVND (reference sequence). The CDR3 runs to 15 residues. The CDR3 loop reads CASSIGRSSGNTIYF. CDR3 nucleotide sequence: TGTGCCAGTAGTATTGGGCGTAGCTCTGGAAACACCATATATTTT.

This clone showed up just once. The chain uses TRBV6-1 and TRBJ2-7; D possibly corresponds to TRBD2 (6 bases). The V gene's germline CDR1 is MNHNS and CDR2 SASEGT. V shed 0 bases and J shed 4 bases, with 13 bases lying between them. The CDR3 has 15 amino acids. The CDR3 coding sequence is TGTGCCAGCAGTGAAGCGGGGCAGGGACTTTACGAGCAGTACTTC. As protein: CASSEAGQGLYEQYF.

The chain has TRBV3-1 (or the pseudogene TRBV3-2) and TRBJ2-7, with D possibly matching TRBD2 (6 bases). The CDR3 length is 13 residues. The V gene's germline CDR1 is LGHDT and CDR2 YNNKEL (reference sequence). V gave up 10 bases and J gave up 2 bases, with 15 bases separating them. The CDR3 spells CATRGSGTYEQYF. The CDR3 DNA sequence: TGTGCCACCCGGGGTAGCGGAACCTACGAGCAGTACTTC.

The genes are TRBV6-5 and TRBJ1-1, with a possible D match to TRBD1 (6 bases). Trimming pared 0 bases from V and 5 bases from J, leaving 13 bases between. Germline V lookup: CDR1 MNHEY, CDR2 SVGAGI. CDR3 length: 15 residues. The CDR3 reads CASSYSKGQGTEAFF. The CDR3 DNA reads as TGTGCCAGCAGTTACTCGAAGGGCCAGGGGACTGAAGCTTTCTTT.

V usage is TRBV19 and J usage is TRBJ1-6; D unresolved. The germline V gene encodes CDR1 LNHDA and CDR2 SQIVND (reference sequence). This CDR3 comprises 17 residues. V lost 5 bases, J lost 0 bases, and 14 bases lay in between. As DNA, the CDR3 is TGTGCCAGTAGTGCCCCTCAGAGGAGCTCCTATAATTCACCCCTCCACTTT. Amino acid sequence: CASSAPQRSSYNSPLHF.

J is TRBJ2-3 and V is TRBV11-2; 8 bases align to TRBD1. Germline values: CDR1 SGHAT, CDR2 FQNNGV. This CDR3 region has 16 residues. V shed 3 bases, J shed 3 bases, and the junction held 8 bases outside the gene matches. The CDR3 is CASSFTSGGSTDTQYF. The CDR3 bases are TGTGCCAGCAGCTTCACCTCAGGGGGCAGTACAGATACGCAGTATTTT.

V usage is TRBV7-2 and J usage is TRBJ1-2, with 10 nucleotides matching TRBD1. V shed 2 bases, J shed 4 bases, and the junction held 13 bases outside the gene matches. The germline V gene encodes CDR1 SGHTA and CDR2 FQGNSA. The CDR3 contains 18 residues. In nucleotides, the CDR3 is TGTGCCAGCAGCTTAATCCCGACAGGGGGCTCTACCTCCTATGGCTACACCTTC. This sequence encodes CASSLIPTGGSTSYGYTF.

V usage is TRBV7-3 and J usage is TRBJ1-1, with D possibly matching TRBD1 (5 bases). Germline V gene data show CDR1 as SGHTA and CDR2 as FQGTGA. Trimming removed 5 bases at V and 6 bases at J, with 16 bases between. This CDR3 has 14 amino acids. CDR3 DNA: TGTGCCAGCAGCCCAGTTTCTGGGGCGGCTGAAGCTTTCTTT. Residues: CASSPVSGAAEAFF.

V is TRBV6-5 and J is TRBJ2-2; D may be TRBD2 (6 bases). The CDR3 consists of 15 residues. CDR1 is MNHEY, CDR2 SVGAGI, per germline. Deletions cut 6 bases from V and 4 bases from J, with 15 bases between. The CDR3 region is CASSPLRGGTGELFF. As DNA, the CDR3 is TGTGCCAGCAGCCCCCTTCGGGGAGGCACCGGGGAGCTGTTTTTT.

This clone was counted a few times. The chain carries TRBV19 and TRBJ1-6, with TRBD1 as a possible D gene (6 bases). CDR1 and CDR2 from the germline V gene are LNHDA and SQIVND (reference sequence). This CDR3 is built from 13 residues. V dropped 3 bases and J dropped 10 bases, with 10 bases sitting between them. The CDR3 loop reads CASSITGGSPLHF. The CDR3 nucleotides read TGTGCCAGTAGTATCACGGGGGGCTCACCCCTCCACTTT.

This clone was observed once. The CDR3 loop is CASSVDGQGVYEQYF. The CDR3 DNA reads as TGTGCCAGCAGCGTAGATGGACAGGGGGTATACGAGCAGTACTTC. The rearrangement uses TRBV9 and TRBJ2-7; 10 bases align to TRBD1. The CDR3 runs 15 residues. Germline trimming cut 0 bases from V and 4 bases from J; bases unmatched to any gene: 4. CDR1 is SGDLS and CDR2 is YYNGEE in the germline V gene.

This clone came up a few times. The chain combines TRBV3-1 (or the pseudogene TRBV3-2) with TRBJ1-2; D perhaps matches TRBD1 (6 bases). This CDR3 comprises 14 residues. Looked up from germline, CDR1 is LGHDT and CDR2 is YNNKEL (reference sequence). Between the trimmed V and J ends, which lost 1 base and 4 bases, there was a span of 10 bases. The CDR3 DNA is TGTGCCAGCAGCCAAGGACAGGAGAGCTATGGCTACACCTTC. Its translation: CASSQGQESYGYTF.

The rearrangement joins TRBV7-3 to TRBJ2-6, with 11 bases lining up with TRBD2. Germline V lookup: CDR1 SGHTA, CDR2 FQGTGA. With V trimmed by 4 bases and J by 2 bases, 7 bases remained unmatched. This CDR3 comprises 18 residues. This CDR3 reads CASSSHSGGAPGANVLTF. CDR3 nucleotides: TGTGCCAGCAGCTCCCATAGCGGGGGGGCCCCTGGGGCCAACGTCCTGACTTTC.

The chain couples TRBV6-1 to TRBJ1-5, with D tentatively TRBD1 (5 bases). Looked up from germline, CDR1 is MNHNS and CDR2 is SASEGT. Trimming removed 2 bases at V and 2 bases at J, with 10 bases between. The CDR3 spans 15 residues. CDR3 sequence: CASSERRVGNQPQHF. The CDR3 coding sequence is TGTGCCAGCAGTGAACGCAGGGTAGGCAATCAGCCCCAGCATTTT.

The CDR3 sequence: CASTWTGGTEAFF. CDR3 DNA: TGTGCCAGCACCTGGACAGGGGGGACTGAAGCTTTCTTT. The chain has TRBV7-9 and TRBJ1-1; 10 nucleotides match TRBD1. Germline CDR1 reads SEHNR; CDR2 reads FQNEAQ (reference sequence). After removal of 7 bases from V and 5 bases from J, the junction contained 4 bases not matched to a gene. This CDR3 has 13 residues. The variable domain in full, with the rest retrieved from reference TRBV7-9 and TRBJ1-1, is DTGVSQNPRHKITKRGQNVTFRCDPISEHNRLYWYRQTLGQGPEFLTYFQNEAQLEKSRLLSDRFSAERPKGSFSTLEIQRTEQGDSAMYLCASTWTGGTEAFFGQGTRLTVV.

The genes are TRBV2 and TRBJ1-6; TRBD1 matches 9 bases. The CDR3 has 14 amino acids. Trimming cost V 4 bases and J 6 bases; bases outside gene matches: 1. CDR1 and CDR2 (germline): SNHLY, FYNNEI. CDR3 nucleotides: TGTGCCAGCAGTGGACAGGGGGGTAATTCACCCCTCCACTTT. Protein sequence: CASSGQGGNSPLHF.

In this sample, this clone turned up a few times. V usage is TRBV23-1 and J usage is TRBJ1-1; D is unclear. TRBV23-1 is an ORF for which the function is uncertain. V gave up 0 bases and J gave up 1 base, with 15 bases separating them. There are 17 residues in the CDR3. The CDR3 DNA sequence: TGCGCCAGCAGTCAATCGGGGAGACACAAGGAGAACACTGAAGCTTTCTTT. This encodes CASSQSGRHKENTEAFF.

The chain uses TRBV7-3 and TRBJ2-2; 9 bases match TRBD1. This CDR3 has 18 amino acids. From germline, CDR1 is SGHTA and CDR2 FQGTGA. J was trimmed by 6 bases and V by 6 bases; bases with no gene match: 17. The DNA of the CDR3 is TGTGCCAGCAGGCACCCCCGGGACAGGGATAGGCGCGCCGGGGAGCTGTTTTTT. This translates into CASRHPRDRDRRAGELFF.

The rearrangement uses TRBV11-2 and TRBJ1-2; unclear D gene. Trimming shortened V by 0 bases and J by 7 bases, and 21 bases separated the two germline ends. Per the germline V gene, CDR1 is SGHAT and CDR2 is FQNNGV. This CDR3 region has 17 residues. In DNA form, the CDR3 reads TGTGCCAGCAGCTTAGATACCACGCCGGTGGTTGCGGGTGGCTACACCTTC. Amino acid sequence: CASSLDTTPVVAGGYTF.

V is TRBV12-5 and J is TRBJ1-1; TRBD1 aligns across 9 bases. CDR3 size: 13 residues. The trim removed 7 bases at V and 3 bases at J, leaving 3 bases unmatched. Germline CDR1 is LGHNT and CDR2 is FRNRAP. The CDR3 bases are TGTGCTAGTGACAGGGGGCTGTACACTGAAGCTTTCTTT. Its translation: CASDRGLYTEAFF.

The chain is built from TRBV2 and TRBJ1-3; D possibly corresponds to TRBD1 (6 bases). The ends were cut back, 4 bases at V and 4 bases at J, with 14 bases in the middle. The CDR3 consists of 15 residues. Germline CDR1 is SNHLY and CDR2 is FYNNEI. The CDR3 reads CASSGQVHIGNTIYF. CDR3 DNA: TGTGCCAGCAGTGGACAGGTACACATAGGAAACACCATATATTTT.

CDR3 residues: CASSFMKLAGTNQETQYF. CDR3 coding DNA: TGTGCCAGCTCATTCATGAAACTAGCGGGGACAAATCAAGAGACCCAGTACTTC. The chain couples TRBV18 to TRBJ2-5; 10 bases match TRBD2. This CDR3 contains 18 residues. Looked up from germline, CDR1 is KGHSH and CDR2 is LQKENI. J lost 2 bases, V lost 5 bases, and 14 bases had no gene match.

The V gene is TRBV5-1, the J gene TRBJ2-2; D is possibly TRBD1 (6 bases). This CDR3 has 16 amino acids. V was trimmed by 4 bases and J by 4 bases, leaving 17 bases between them. The germline V gene has CDR1 SGHRS and CDR2 YFSETQ. For the CDR3, the DNA is TGCGCCAGCAGCCCGCTCCTACAGGGTGGCACCGGGGAGCTGTTTTTT. Residues: CASSPLLQGGTGELFF.

The CDR3 bases are TGTGCCAGCAGCCCGGGGGACAGAGTAAACATTCAGTACTTC. The encoded protein is CASSPGDRVNIQYF. The V and J genes are TRBV5-8 and TRBJ2-4; TRBD1 is a possible D gene (7 bases). Germline V lookup: CDR1 SGHTS, CDR2 YDEGEE. CDR3 length: 14 residues. V lost 4 bases, J lost 6 bases, and 14 bases lay in between.

This chain uses TRBV2 with TRBJ1-6; D might be TRBD1 (5 bases). The germline V and J ends were trimmed by 4 bases and 0 bases, with 16 bases remaining between them. Germline loops: CDR1 SNHLY, CDR2 FYNNEI. There are 18 residues in the CDR3. In DNA, the CDR3 is TGTGCCAGCAGTGTACAGGCTGGGTCGGGCTCCTATAATTCACCCCTCCACTTT. Its protein product is CASSVQAGSGSYNSPLHF.

The gene calls are TRBV2 and TRBJ2-7; 9 positions agree with TRBD1. CDR3 length equals 15 residues. V was clipped by 2 bases and J by 5 bases; unmatched bases: 7. The germline CDR1 and CDR2 sequences are SNHLY and FYNNEI. The CDR3 nucleotides read TGTGCCAGCAGTGAAAGGACAGGGGCTATAAACGAGCAGTACTTC. Translated: CASSERTGAINEQYF.